This TCR beta chain emerged from a study of T cell changes during pregnancy in multiple sclerosis. Trimming removed 8 bases from V and 6 bases from J; junction bases left unmatched: 10. The germline V gene has CDR1 MNHNS and CDR2 SASEGT. The CDR3 length is 15 residues. Clones were sequenced by immunoSEQ multiplex PCR, and TCRdb holds only the in-frame ones, with some missing. Here the sample spans fewer than 60,000 clones, 92% being singletons. This TCR came from a female donor with multiple sclerosis, enrolled in a pregnancy study. The gene calls are TRBV6-1 and TRBJ1-6, with TRBD1 matching over 7 bases. The sample here was CD4+ T cells from peripheral blood mononuclear cells, taken after pregnancy. CDR3 region: CASSLIRQGNSPLHF. The CDR3 DNA is TGTGCCAGCTCACTGATCCGACAGGGTAATTCACCCCTCCACTTT.